A single sample gave rise to the 31 T cell receptor beta chains below, sequenced in a study of cytomegalovirus exposure and HLA in healthy donors. The PCR used 60 Vbeta and 13 Jbeta primers. Clones were read by immunoSEQ multiplex PCR, and TCRdb kept only the in-frame ones, dropping some. Of 100,000 to 150,000 clones listed, roughly 84% are singletons. Sequences were obtained from PBMCs. The receptors here all came from a boy younger than 18 in good health and CMV-seronegative.

The rearrangement joins TRBV6-1 to TRBJ2-3, with a tentative D call TRBD2 (6 bases). Trimming removed 2 bases from V and 0 bases from J, with 21 bases in between. The germline CDR1 and CDR2 sequences are MNHNS and SASEGT. The CDR3 totals 19 residues. The CDR3 spells CASSERRGGSESSTDTQYF. The CDR3 DNA reads TGTGCCAGCAGTGAAAGGAGGGGTGGGAGCGAATCTAGCACAGATACGCAGTATTTT.

The chain couples TRBV2 to TRBJ1-5, with D perhaps TRBD1 (5 bases). This CDR3 region has 17 residues. V was shortened by 6 bases and J by 0 bases, with 18 bases between the two germline ends. Germline loops: CDR1 SNHLY, CDR2 FYNNEI. The CDR3, as DNA: TGTGCCAGCAGCGGCTACACCACCAGGGATAGCAATCAGCCCCAGCATTTT. It codes for CASSGYTTRDSNQPQHF.

The V call is TRBV18, the J call TRBJ2-5; a weak D match, TRBD1 (6 bases). Germline lookup yields CDR1 KGHSH and CDR2 LQKENI. The CDR3 loop spans 13 amino acids. The V end was cut by 6 bases, the J end by 5 bases, with 13 bases between. CDR3 amino acids: CASSRTARETQYF. The CDR3 DNA reads TGTGCCAGCTCCCGGACAGCCCGGGAGACCCAGTACTTC.

V is TRBV27 and J is TRBJ1-2, with a possible D match to TRBD1 (5 bases). Trimming shortened V by 5 bases and J by 7 bases, and 14 bases separated the two germline ends. The CDR3 spans 13 residues. Germline V gene lookup returns CDR1 MNHEY and CDR2 SMNVEV (reference sequence). The CDR3, as DNA: TGTGCCAGCAGTATCCATGGGGGGACTGGCTACACCTTC. Residues: CASSIHGGTGYTF.

The chain has TRBV6-5 and TRBJ1-2; TRBD1 agrees at 7 bases. From germline, CDR1 is MNHEY and CDR2 SVGAGI. This CDR3 region has 16 residues. After removal of 0 bases from V and 4 bases from J, the junction contained 8 bases not matched to a gene. The CDR3 here is CASSYSRQGGSYGYTF. CDR3 sequence (DNA): TGTGCCAGCAGTTACTCGCGACAGGGCGGTTCCTATGGCTACACCTTC.

The rearrangement links TRBV7-8 to TRBJ2-7, with 12 nucleotides matching TRBD2. CDR3 length: 16 residues. The junction had 9 bases not matched to a gene; V was cut back by 4 bases and J by 5 bases. Per germline, CDR1 SGHVS and CDR2 FQNEAQ. The CDR3: CASSSRLAGVVDEQYF. In nucleotides, the CDR3 is TGTGCCAGCAGCTCAAGACTAGCGGGAGTTGTCGACGAGCAGTACTTC.

This clone was seen once. The chain carries TRBV9 and TRBJ1-2, with a weak D call TRBD1 (5 bases). V was clipped by 4 bases and J by 8 bases, with 9 bases between them. CDR1 and CDR2 from the germline V gene are SGDLS and YYNGEE. The CDR3 contains 11 residues. For the CDR3, the DNA is TGTGCCAGCAGCTCTAGGGGAGGCTACACCTTC. Its translation: CASSSRGGYTF.

V usage is TRBV28 and J usage is TRBJ2-6, with D possibly matching TRBD1 (6 bases). The CDR3 has 15 amino acids. V lost 1 base to trimming and J lost 2 bases, with 6 bases between them. CDR1 MDHEN and CDR2 SYDVKM come from the germline V gene. The CDR3 bases are TGTGCCAGCAGTTTATCAGGGGCTGGGGCCAACGTCCTGACTTTC. Translation gives CASSLSGAGANVLTF.

This chain links TRBV30 with TRBJ2-7; D is possibly TRBD2 (7 bases). The germline V and J ends were trimmed by 4 bases and 5 bases, with 15 bases remaining between them. Germline CDR1 and CDR2: GTSNPN and SVGIG (reference sequence). The CDR3 length is 13 residues. The CDR3 here is CAWKGGGPHEQYF. CDR3 bases: TGTGCCTGGAAAGGGGGAGGGCCACACGAGCAGTACTTC.

V is TRBV5-1 and J is TRBJ2-6, with 11 bases that match TRBD1. The CDR3 is made up of 19 amino acids. V gave up 4 bases and J gave up 0 bases; unmatched junction bases: 9. From germline, CDR1 is SGHRS and CDR2 YFSETQ. The CDR3, as DNA: TGCGCCAGCAGCAAGACAGGGACAGGGGGTGGCTCTGGGGCCAACGTCCTGACTTTC. Translation gives CASSKTGTGGGSGANVLTF.

The gene calls are TRBV6-5 and TRBJ2-5, with TRBD1 as a possible D gene (5 bases). CDR3 length: 13 residues. V dropped 5 bases and J dropped 5 bases, with 12 bases sitting between them. CDR1 is MNHEY, CDR2 SVGAGI, per germline. In DNA, the CDR3 is TGTGCCAGCAGTCCCGCAGGGTTGGAGACCCAGTACTTC. Translation gives CASSPAGLETQYF.

This chain uses TRBV7-9 with TRBJ2-3; 7 bases align to TRBD1. This CDR3 spans 14 amino acids. The junction had 2 bases not matched to a gene; V was cut back by 5 bases and J by 0 bases. The germline V gene encodes CDR1 SEHNR and CDR2 FQNEAQ (reference sequence). The CDR3 region is CASSGGQSTDTQYF. The CDR3 region has the DNA TGTGCCAGCAGCGGGGGACAGAGCACAGATACGCAGTATTTT.

Only one count was recorded for this clone. The chain has TRBV2 and TRBJ2-3; possibly TRBD1 for D (6 bases). Per germline, CDR1 SNHLY and CDR2 FYNNEI. This CDR3 spans 15 amino acids. The V and J ends lost 6 bases and 0 bases respectively, with 13 bases between them. The CDR3: CASRVDRSSTDTQYF. CDR3 in DNA: TGTGCCAGCAGGGTAGACAGGTCTAGCACAGATACGCAGTATTTT.

For this clone: The same CDR3 can be traced to other DNA sequences in this sample. V is TRBV5-1 and J is TRBJ1-3; TRBD1 might be the D (5 bases). CDR3 length: 15 residues. Germline V gene data show CDR1 as SGHRS and CDR2 as YFSETQ. V was clipped by 0 bases and J by 2 bases, with 9 bases between them. In DNA form, the CDR3 reads TGCGCCAGCAGCTTGGGTCAGGGAACTGGAAACACCATATATTTT. Its protein is CASSLGQGTGNTIYF.

This chain uses TRBV5-4 with TRBJ2-3; TRBD2 aligns across 7 bases. The CDR3 has 15 residues. With V trimmed by 4 bases and J by 2 bases, 7 bases remained unmatched. Germline V gene data show CDR1 as SGHNT and CDR2 as YYREEE (reference sequence). This chain's CDR3 is CASSGGESNTDTQYF. In nucleotides, the CDR3 is TGTGCCAGCAGCGGGGGGGAGTCCAACACAGATACGCAGTATTTT.

The V gene is TRBV11-2, the J gene TRBJ2-7; the D gene is possibly TRBD1 (6 bases). Germline loops: CDR1 SGHAT, CDR2 FQNNGV. This CDR3 is 15 amino acids long. Trimming removed 2 bases at V and 3 bases at J, with 14 bases between. CDR3 DNA: TGTGCCAGCAGCTTACTAGGCAGGGGTTACTACGAGCAGTACTTC. It is translated as CASSLLGRGYYEQYF.

The chain joins TRBV2 to TRBJ2-3; TRBD1 might be the D (5 bases). Germline loops: CDR1 SNHLY, CDR2 FYNNEI. This CDR3 has 16 amino acids. Trimming cost V 1 base and J 2 bases, with 13 bases left between them. The DNA for the CDR3 is TGTGCCAGCAGTGAAGGGGGCCCCTATCCCACAGATACGCAGTATTTT. This gives the protein CASSEGGPYPTDTQYF.

The V and J genes are TRBV4-3 and TRBJ1-5, with D unclear. From germline, CDR1 is LGHNA and CDR2 YSLEER. The CDR3 is made up of 14 amino acids. V was cut by 3 bases and J by 0 bases, with 6 bases left in between. CDR3 loop: CASSQEFSNQPQHF. For the CDR3, the DNA is TGCGCCAGCAGCCAGGAGTTTAGCAATCAGCCCCAGCATTTT.

This clone was detected a few times. The rearrangement links TRBV7-2 to TRBJ2-1; the match to TRBD1 covers 8 bases. Germline V gives CDR1 SGHTA, CDR2 FQGNSA. This CDR3 contains 16 residues. The junction had 10 bases not matched to a gene; V was cut back by 5 bases and J by 4 bases. The CDR3 nucleotides read TGTGCCAGCAGCGCAACCGGGACAGGAGTATACAATGAGCAGTTCTTC. Protein sequence: CASSATGTGVYNEQFF.

The rearrangement uses TRBV29-1 and TRBJ2-7; 7 nucleotides agree with TRBD2. The trim removed 4 bases at V and 4 bases at J, leaving 10 bases unmatched. Germline V CDR1 and CDR2: SQVTM, ANQGSEA. CDR3 length equals 14 residues. In nucleotides, the CDR3 is TGCAGCGTTGCTCCAGCGGGAAGGGCGTACGAGCAGTACTTC. Translated: CSVAPAGRAYEQYF.

V gene TRBV5-6 combines with J gene TRBJ2-1; TRBD1 is a possible D gene (6 bases). Germline V CDR1 and CDR2: SGHDT, YYEEEE. Between the trimmed V and J ends, which lost 2 bases and 6 bases, there was a span of 21 bases. The CDR3 runs to 17 residues. The CDR3 loop reads CASSLNLHRDTLNEQFF. The CDR3 region has the DNA TGTGCCAGCAGCTTAAATTTACACCGGGACACCCTCAATGAGCAGTTCTTC.

The CDR3 DNA reads as TGTGCCAGCAGGGGTACAGGGGTGGGTGGCTACACCTTC. It encodes CASRGTGVGGYTF. The chain joins TRBV25-1 to TRBJ1-2; 7 bases match TRBD1. Germline CDR1 is MGHDK and CDR2 is SYGVNS. J lost 7 bases, V lost 6 bases, and 8 bases had no gene match. This CDR3 contains 13 residues.

This chain links TRBV7-2 with TRBJ2-3, with D perhaps matching TRBD2 (6 bases). CDR1 is SGHTA, CDR2 FQGNSA, per germline. The CDR3 is 13 amino acids. Trimming took 3 bases from V and 6 from J, leaving 10 bases between them. The CDR3 coding sequence is TGTGCCAGCAGCTTCAATAGCGGTGATACGCAGTATTTT. This gives the protein CASSFNSGDTQYF.

The chain recombines TRBV18 with TRBJ2-7; tentative D call: TRBD1 (5 bases). Germline V lookup: CDR1 KGHSH, CDR2 LQKENI. CDR3 length equals 15 residues. Trimming took 3 bases from V and 7 from J, leaving 19 bases between them. CDR3 coding DNA: TGTGCCAGCTCACCGCCGACAGCACCGGTGAGGGAGCAGTACTTC. Its translation: CASSPPTAPVREQYF.

This clone was detected only once. The gene calls are TRBV6-1 and TRBJ1-1; D is uncertain. The germline V gene has CDR1 MNHNS and CDR2 SASEGT. The CDR3 is 13 residues long. The ends were cut back, 7 bases at V and 3 bases at J, with 12 bases in the middle. In nucleotides, the CDR3 is TGTGCCAGCACCTTCCGGGTAGACACTGAAGCTTTCTTT. This translates into CASTFRVDTEAFF.

The chain couples TRBV7-7 to TRBJ1-3; tentatively, D is TRBD1 (6 bases). Germline V gene lookup returns CDR1 SSHAT and CDR2 FNYEAQ (reference sequence). The V gene lost 4 bases and the J gene lost 0 bases, with 13 bases spanning the gap. The CDR3 covers 16 residues. DNA for the CDR3: TGTGCCAGCAGCTACGGACAGCCCTTCTCTGGAAACACCATATATTTT. This translates into CASSYGQPFSGNTIYF.

This clone was counted a single time. The V gene is TRBV10-1, the J gene TRBJ2-7, with unresolved D. The CDR3 is 14 amino acids. Trimming stripped 5 bases from V and 3 bases from J, with 14 bases between. CDR1 and CDR2 (germline): WNHNN, SYGVQD (reference sequence). The CDR3 DNA reads as TGCGCCAGCAGTATAGGCGATCCGGGCTACGAGCAGTACTTC. Protein product: CASSIGDPGYEQYF.

This clone was seen only once. This rearrangement joins TRBV18 to TRBJ1-3; 7 nucleotides line up with TRBD1. Germline V gene data show CDR1 as KGHSH and CDR2 as LQKENI. V trimming: 3 bases; J trimming: 4 bases; junction bases outside the gene matches: 6. The CDR3 is 15 amino acids. The CDR3 DNA is TGTGCCAGCTCACCGACAGGGACGGAAGGAAACACCATATATTTT. Translated, it gives CASSPTGTEGNTIYF. Using reference TRBV18 and TRBJ1-3 for the parts outside the CDR3, the full variable domain is NAGVMQNPRHLVRRRGQEARLRCSPMKGHSHVYWYRQLPEEGLKFMVYLQKENIIDESGMPKERFSAEFPKEGPSILRIQQVVRGDSAAYFCASSPTGTEGNTIYFGEGSWLTVV.

Only one count was recorded for this clone. V usage is TRBV19 and J usage is TRBJ2-4; 7 nucleotides line up with TRBD1. The germline gives CDR1 LNHDA, CDR2 SQIVND (reference sequence). The V and J ends lost 3 bases and 0 bases, in that order; junction bases with no gene match: 5. The CDR3 has 16 residues. The CDR3 coding sequence is TGTGCCAGTAGTATCGGGACAGTACTAGCCAAAAACATTCAGTACTTC. Translating gives CASSIGTVLAKNIQYF.

This sequence joins TRBV6-5 and TRBJ2-7; 7 bases match TRBD2. The V gene end was trimmed by 4 bases and the J gene end by 4 bases; junction bases not matched to a gene: 7. The CDR3 extends over 14 amino acids. Germline V gives CDR1 MNHEY, CDR2 SVGAGI. CDR3 DNA: TGTGCCAGCAGTTCCCTCACTAGCGTATACGAGCAGTACTTC. The encoded protein is CASSSLTSVYEQYF.

The chain employs TRBV27 and TRBJ1-6, with TRBD1 matching over 8 bases. The CDR3 spans 14 residues. The germline gives CDR1 MNHEY, CDR2 SMNVEV (reference sequence). V shed 5 bases and J 8 bases; nucleotides not matched to a gene: 5. CDR3 region: CASSTGGLDSPLHF. The CDR3 DNA sequence: TGTGCCAGCAGTACAGGGGGTTTGGATTCACCCCTCCACTTT.